The rows below give T cell receptor beta chains drawn from one sample of a study of T cell responses to AZD1222 COVID-19 vaccine. The protocol was immunoSEQ multiplex PCR, while the TCRdb copy is restricted to in-frame clones and leaves out a portion. The data contain 150,000 to 200,000 clones, 85% to 95% of them seen just once; the ten biggest clones take up over 0.8%. Specimen: peripheral blood, collected on day 0 of AZD1222 vaccination. These TCRs come from an adult in good health. Each CDR3 is given with its conserved first and last residue. Each record gives: V gene, J gene, CDR3 protein.

TRBV6-2/TRBV6-3	TRBJ1-5	CASSWSGGGHQPQHF
TRBV30	TRBJ1-5	CAWSPDRGFGQPQHF
TRBV6-5	TRBJ1-2	CASKSRDRYYGYTF
TRBV15	TRBJ1-1	CATSRDREFGEAFF
TRBV7-9	TRBJ2-1	CASSLNAGSDEQFF
TRBV6-5	TRBJ1-2	CASSYGGTGGAGYTF
TRBV6-8	TRBJ1-4	CANSPPSATNEKLFF
TRBV10-3	TRBJ1-5	CAISDWGMGSNQPQHF
TRBV3-1/TRBV3-2	TRBJ2-1	CASSQLSGRGRNEQFF
TRBV27	TRBJ2-6	CASSLSGANVLTF
TRBV3-1/TRBV3-2	TRBJ1-4	CASSLHHSATNEKLFF
TRBV6-4	TRBJ1-2	CASSREGADGYTF
TRBV29-1	TRBJ2-1	CSHRNYNEQFF
TRBV19	TRBJ1-2	CASSMEGTGGFNYGYTF
TRBV3-1/TRBV3-2	TRBJ2-4	CASSLYPGQLDF
TRBV7-2	TRBJ2-4	CASSLMWGGGANIQYF
TRBV5-6	TRBJ1-1	CASSLGRFEAFF